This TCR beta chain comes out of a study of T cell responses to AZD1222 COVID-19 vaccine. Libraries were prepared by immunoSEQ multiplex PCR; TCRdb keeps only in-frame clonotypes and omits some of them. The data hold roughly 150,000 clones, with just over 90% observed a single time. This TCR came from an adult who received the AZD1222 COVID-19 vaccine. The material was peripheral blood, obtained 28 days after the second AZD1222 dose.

In DNA, the CDR3 is TGTGCCAGCTCAGGAGGACAGTCGATTAACACTGAAGCTTTCTTT. Translation gives CASSGGQSINTEAFF. The J gene is TRBJ1-1, the V gene TRBV18, with D tentatively TRBD1 (6 bases). The CDR3 runs 15 residues. The germline V gene has CDR1 KGHSH and CDR2 LQKENI. V was trimmed by 5 bases and J by 2 bases, leaving 15 bases between them.